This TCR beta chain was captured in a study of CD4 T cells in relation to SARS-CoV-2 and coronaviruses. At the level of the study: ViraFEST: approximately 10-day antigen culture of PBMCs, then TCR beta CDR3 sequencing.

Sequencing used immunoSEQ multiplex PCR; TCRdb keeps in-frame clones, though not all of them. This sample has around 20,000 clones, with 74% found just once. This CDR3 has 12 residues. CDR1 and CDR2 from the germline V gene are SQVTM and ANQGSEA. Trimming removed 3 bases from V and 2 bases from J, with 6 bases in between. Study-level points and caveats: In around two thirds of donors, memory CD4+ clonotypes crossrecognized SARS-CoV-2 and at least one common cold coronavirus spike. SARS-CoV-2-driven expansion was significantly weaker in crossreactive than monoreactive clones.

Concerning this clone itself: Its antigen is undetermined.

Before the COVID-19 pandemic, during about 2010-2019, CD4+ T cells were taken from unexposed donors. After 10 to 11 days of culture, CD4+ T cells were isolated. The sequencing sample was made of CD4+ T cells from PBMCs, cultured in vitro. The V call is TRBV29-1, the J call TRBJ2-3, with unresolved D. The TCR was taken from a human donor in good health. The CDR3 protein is CSVDPVTDTQYF. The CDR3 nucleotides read TGCAGCGTTGATCCGGTCACAGATACGCAGTATTTT.